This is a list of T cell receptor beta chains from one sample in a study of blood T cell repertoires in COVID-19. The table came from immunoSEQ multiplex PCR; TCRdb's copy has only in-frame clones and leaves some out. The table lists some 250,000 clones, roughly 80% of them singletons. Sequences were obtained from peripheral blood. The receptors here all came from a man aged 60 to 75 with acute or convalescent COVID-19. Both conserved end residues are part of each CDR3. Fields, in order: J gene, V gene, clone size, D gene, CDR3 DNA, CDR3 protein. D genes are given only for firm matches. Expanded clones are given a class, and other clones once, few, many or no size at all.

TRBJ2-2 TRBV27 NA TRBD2 TGTGCCAGCAGTTTAGGACTAGCGGAAGTGAACACCGGGGAGCTGTTTTTT CASSLGLAEVNTGELFF
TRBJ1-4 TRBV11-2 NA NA TGTGCCAGCAGCTCGTCGAATGAAAAACTGTTTTTT CASSSSNEKLFF
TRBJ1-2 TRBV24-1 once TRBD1 TGTGCCACCAGTGATTGGGACAGGGGGCTTTTGGTCTACACCTTC CATSDWDRGLLVYTF
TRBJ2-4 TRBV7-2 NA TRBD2 TGTGCCAGCAGCGATTCACCAGCGGGGGACATTCAGTACTTC CASSDSPAGDIQYF
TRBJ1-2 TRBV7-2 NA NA TGTGCCAGCAGCCGGGTCCCGTTGTATGGCTACACCTTC CASSRVPLYGYTF
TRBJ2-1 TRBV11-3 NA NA TGTGCCAGCAGCCCCTGGAGGGCCCCTTACAATGAGCAGTTCTTC CASSPWRAPYNEQFF
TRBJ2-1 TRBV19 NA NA TGTGCCAGTAGTATTAATAGTTACAATGAGCAGTTCTTC CASSINSYNEQFF
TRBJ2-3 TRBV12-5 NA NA TGTGCTAGTGGTCCGCAGGGGAGTAGCACAGATACGCAGTATTTT CASGPQGSSTDTQYF
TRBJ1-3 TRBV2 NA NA TGTGCCAGCAGTGAACAGGGATCTGGAAACACCATATATTTT CASSEQGSGNTIYF
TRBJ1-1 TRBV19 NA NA TGTGCCAGTCAAAATCGGGGACTGATCACTGAAGCTTTCTTT CASQNRGLITEAFF
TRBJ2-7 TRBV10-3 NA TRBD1 TGTGCCGCCCAGACAGGGGCCGACTACGAGCAGTACTTC CAAQTGADYEQYF
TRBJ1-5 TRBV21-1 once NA TGTGCCAGCAGCCTCCGACCGACAGGGGGCTTCCCTAATCAGCCCCAGCATTTT CASSLRPTGGFPNQPQHF
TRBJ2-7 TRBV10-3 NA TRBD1 TGTGCCATCAGGACCGGGACAGGGGTCTACGAGCAGTACTTC CAIRTGTGVYEQYF